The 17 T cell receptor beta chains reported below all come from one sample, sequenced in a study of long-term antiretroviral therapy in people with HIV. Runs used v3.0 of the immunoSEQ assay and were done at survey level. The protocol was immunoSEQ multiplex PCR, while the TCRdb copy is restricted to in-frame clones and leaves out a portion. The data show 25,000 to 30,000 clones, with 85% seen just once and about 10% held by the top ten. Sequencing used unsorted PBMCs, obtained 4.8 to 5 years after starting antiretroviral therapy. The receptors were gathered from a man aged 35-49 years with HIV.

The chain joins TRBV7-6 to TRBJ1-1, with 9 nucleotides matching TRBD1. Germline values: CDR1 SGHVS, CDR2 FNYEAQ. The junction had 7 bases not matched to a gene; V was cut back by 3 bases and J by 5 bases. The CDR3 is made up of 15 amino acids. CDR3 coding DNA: TGTGCCAGCAGCTTCCCGGAGACAGGGGGGACTGAAGCTTTCTTT. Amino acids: CASSFPETGGTEAFF.

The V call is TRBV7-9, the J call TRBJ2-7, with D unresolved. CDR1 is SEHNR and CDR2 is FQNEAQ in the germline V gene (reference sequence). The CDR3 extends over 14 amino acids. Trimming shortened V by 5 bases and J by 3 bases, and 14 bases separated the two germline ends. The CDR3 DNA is TGTGCCAGCAGCATCGGGTCACCCTACTACGAGCAGTACTTC. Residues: CASSIGSPYYEQYF. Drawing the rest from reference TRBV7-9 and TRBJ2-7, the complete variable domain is DTGVSQNPRHKITKRGQNVTFRCDPISEHNRLYWYRQTLGQGPEFLTYFQNEAQLEKSRLLSDRFSAERPKGSFSTLEIQRTEQGDSAMYLCASSIGSPYYEQYFGPGTRLTVT.

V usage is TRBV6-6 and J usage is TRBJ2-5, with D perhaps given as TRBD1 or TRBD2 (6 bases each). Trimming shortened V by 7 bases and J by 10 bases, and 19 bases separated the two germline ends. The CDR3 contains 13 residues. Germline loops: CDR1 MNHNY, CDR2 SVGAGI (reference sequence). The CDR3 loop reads CASIGGEWRDQYF. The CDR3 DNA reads TGTGCCAGCATTGGGGGCGAGTGGAGGGACCAGTACTTC.

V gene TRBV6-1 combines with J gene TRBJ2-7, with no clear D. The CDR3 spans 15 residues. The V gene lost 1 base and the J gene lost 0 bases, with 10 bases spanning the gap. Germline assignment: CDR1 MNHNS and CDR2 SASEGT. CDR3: CASSEVQWNSYEQYF. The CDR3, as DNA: TGTGCCAGCAGTGAAGTCCAATGGAACTCCTACGAGCAGTACTTC.

The CDR3: CASSGLTQSSTDTQYF. CDR3 coding DNA: TGCGCCAGCAGCGGACTAACCCAATCTAGCACAGATACGCAGTATTTT. The gene calls are TRBV10-2 and TRBJ2-3, with D possibly being TRBD2 (6 bases). V lost 6 bases to trimming and J lost 0 bases, with 16 bases between them. Germline values: CDR1 WSHSY, CDR2 SAAADI. The CDR3 extends over 16 amino acids.

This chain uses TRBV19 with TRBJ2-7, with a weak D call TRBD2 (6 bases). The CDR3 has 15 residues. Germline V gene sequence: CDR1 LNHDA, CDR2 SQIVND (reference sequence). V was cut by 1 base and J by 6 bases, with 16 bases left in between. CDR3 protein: CASSIGGTWGAEQYF. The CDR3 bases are TGTGCCAGTAGTATAGGAGGGACTTGGGGCGCCGAGCAGTACTTC.

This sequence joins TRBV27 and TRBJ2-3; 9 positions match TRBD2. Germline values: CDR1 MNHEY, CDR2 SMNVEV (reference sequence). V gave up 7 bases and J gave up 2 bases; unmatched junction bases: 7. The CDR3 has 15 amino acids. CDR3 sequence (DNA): TGTGCCAGCACCACCGCGGGAGGGTTCACAGATACGCAGTATTTT. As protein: CASTTAGGFTDTQYF.

The CDR3: CASSQDSYNSPLHF. The DNA for the CDR3 is TGCGCCAGCAGCCAGGACTCCTATAATTCACCCCTCCACTTT. The chain recombines TRBV4-1 with TRBJ1-6; D call uncertain. Germline assignment: CDR1 MGHRA and CDR2 YSYEKL. V was trimmed by 3 bases and J by 0 bases, leaving 3 bases between them. CDR3 length: 14 amino acids.

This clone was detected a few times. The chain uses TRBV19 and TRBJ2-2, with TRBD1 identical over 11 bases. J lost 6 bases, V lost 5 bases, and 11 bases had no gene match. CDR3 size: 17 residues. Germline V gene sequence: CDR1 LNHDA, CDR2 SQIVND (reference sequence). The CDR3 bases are TGTGCCAGTAGTGTAACCGGGACAGGGGGATTTGCCGGGGAGCTGTTTTTT. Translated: CASSVTGTGGFAGELFF.

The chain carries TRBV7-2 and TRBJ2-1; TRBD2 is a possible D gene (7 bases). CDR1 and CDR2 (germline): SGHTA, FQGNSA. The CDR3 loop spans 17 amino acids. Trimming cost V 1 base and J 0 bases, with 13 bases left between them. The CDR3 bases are TGTGCCAGCAGCTTAGTGGGGGGGCTGAGCTCCTACAATGAGCAGTTCTTC. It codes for CASSLVGGLSSYNEQFF.

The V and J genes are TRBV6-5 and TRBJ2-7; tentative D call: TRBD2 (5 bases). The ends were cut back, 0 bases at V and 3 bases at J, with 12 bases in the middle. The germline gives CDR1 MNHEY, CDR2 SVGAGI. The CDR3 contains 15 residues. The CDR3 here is CASSYSVLAGYEQYF. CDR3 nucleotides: TGTGCCAGCAGTTACTCGGTTCTAGCCGGCTACGAGCAGTACTTC.

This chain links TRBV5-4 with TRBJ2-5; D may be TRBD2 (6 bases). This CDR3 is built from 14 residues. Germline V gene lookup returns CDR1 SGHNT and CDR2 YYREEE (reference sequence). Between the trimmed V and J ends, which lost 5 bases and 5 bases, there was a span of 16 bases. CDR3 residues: CASSSPEGRETQYF. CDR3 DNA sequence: TGTGCCAGCAGTTCCCCGGAGGGTCGGGAGACCCAGTACTTC.

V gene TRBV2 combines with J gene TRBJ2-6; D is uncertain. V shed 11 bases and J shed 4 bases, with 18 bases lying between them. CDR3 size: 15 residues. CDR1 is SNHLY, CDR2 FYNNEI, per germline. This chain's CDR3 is CAGITRWVGANVLTF. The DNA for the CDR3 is TGTGCCGGCATCACCCGATGGGTCGGGGCCAACGTCCTGACTTTC.

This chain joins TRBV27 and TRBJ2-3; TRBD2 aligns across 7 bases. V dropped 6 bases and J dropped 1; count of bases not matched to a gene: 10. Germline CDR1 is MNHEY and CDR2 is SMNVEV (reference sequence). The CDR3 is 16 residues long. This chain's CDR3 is CASRTPGLGGTDTQYF. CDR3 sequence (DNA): TGTGCCAGCAGAACCCCTGGACTAGGGGGCACAGATACGCAGTATTTT.

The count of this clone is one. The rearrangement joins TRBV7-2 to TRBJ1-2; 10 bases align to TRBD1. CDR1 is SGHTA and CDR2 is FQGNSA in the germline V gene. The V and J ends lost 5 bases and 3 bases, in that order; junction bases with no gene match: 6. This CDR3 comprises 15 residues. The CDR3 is CASSPGTGEDYGYTF. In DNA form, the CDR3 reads TGTGCCAGCAGCCCCGGGACAGGGGAGGACTATGGCTACACCTTC.

CDR3 amino acids: CASSLVGGGGNTIYF. The CDR3 DNA reads TGTGCCAGCAGCTTGGTCGGCGGGGGTGGAAACACCATATATTTT. The chain is built from TRBV5-6 and TRBJ1-3, with a possible D match to TRBD1 (5 bases). Germline CDR1 is SGHDT and CDR2 is YYEEEE. Between the trimmed V and J ends, which lost 0 bases and 3 bases, there was a span of 10 bases. The CDR3 contains 15 residues.

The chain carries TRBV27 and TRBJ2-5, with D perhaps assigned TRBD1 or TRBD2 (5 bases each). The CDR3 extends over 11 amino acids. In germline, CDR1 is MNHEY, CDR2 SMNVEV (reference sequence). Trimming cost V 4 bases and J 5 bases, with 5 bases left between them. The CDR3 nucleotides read TGTGCCAGCAGTTGGGGGGAGACCCAGTACTTC. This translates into CASSWGETQYF.